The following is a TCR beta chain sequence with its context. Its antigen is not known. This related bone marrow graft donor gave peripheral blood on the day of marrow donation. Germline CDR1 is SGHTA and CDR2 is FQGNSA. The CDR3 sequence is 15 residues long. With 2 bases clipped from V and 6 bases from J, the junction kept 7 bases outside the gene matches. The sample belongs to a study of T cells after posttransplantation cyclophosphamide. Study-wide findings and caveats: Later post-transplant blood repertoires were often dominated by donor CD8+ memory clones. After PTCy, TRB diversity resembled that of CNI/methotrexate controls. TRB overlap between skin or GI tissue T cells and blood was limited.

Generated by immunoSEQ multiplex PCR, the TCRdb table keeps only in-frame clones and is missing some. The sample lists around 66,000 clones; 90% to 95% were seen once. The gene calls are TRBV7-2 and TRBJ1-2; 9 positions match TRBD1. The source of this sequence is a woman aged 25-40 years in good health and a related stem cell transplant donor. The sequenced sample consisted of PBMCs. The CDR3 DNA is TGTGCCAGCAGCTTATACGCGACAGGGGGGCATGGCTACACCTTC. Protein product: CASSLYATGGHGYTF.